The 17 T cell receptor beta chains below come from one sample, sequenced in a study of T cells in Graves' hyperthyroidism and ophthalmopathy. Authors of the study amplified TCR beta CDR3 regions from RNA transcripts. The HTBI primer set was used in a first-round RT-PCR of the TCR CDR3. TCRdb redid the calling of the multiplex PCR reads with MiXCR, one entry per CDR3 protein. The data show 340,000 or so distinct CDR3 sequences, roughly 15% seen once. Sequenced: blood. These receptors were obtained from a man aged 25 to 40 with Graves' hyperthyroidism.

This chain joins TRBV3-1 and TRBJ1-2, with D unclear. V lost 0 bases, J lost 7 bases, and 6 bases lay in between. Germline-derived CDR1 and CDR2 are LGHDT and YNNKEL (reference sequence). This CDR3 comprises 12 residues. The CDR3 nucleotides read TGTGCCAGCAGCCAAGAGGCTGGTGGCTACACCTTC. Translating gives CASSQEAGGYTF.

This clonotype was seen ten or more times. CDR3 residues: CASSPIRRTEAFF. CDR3 coding DNA: TGTGCCAGCAGCCCCATTCGTCGTACTGAAGCTTTCTTT. The rearrangement links TRBV11-2 to TRBJ1-1; D uncertain. The CDR3 runs to 13 residues. The V end lost 5 bases, the J end lost 5 bases, and 12 bases lay between the germline ends. CDR1 SGHAT and CDR2 FQNNGV come from the germline V gene.

Notes on this clonotype: One junction end disagrees with the germline gene, perhaps due to a read error. The V gene is TRBV4-1, the J gene TRBJ1-4; maybe TRBD1 (5 bases). Germline-derived CDR1 and CDR2 are MGHRA and YSYEKL. This CDR3 contains 17 residues. The chain's CDR3 is CANSQGPGIITNEKLFF. The CDR3 DNA follows: TGCGCCAACAGCCAAGGTCCAGGGATAATAACTAATGAAAAACTGTTTTTT.

This clonotype was counted many times. V and J are TRBV7-9 and TRBJ2-7; 7 bases align to TRBD2. Germline V gene sequence: CDR1 SEHNR, CDR2 FQNEAQ (reference sequence). The CDR3 covers 15 residues. V dropped 3 bases and J dropped 4; count of bases not matched to a gene: 9. The CDR3 sequence is CASSLQREGIYEQYF. CDR3 in DNA: TGTGCCAGCAGCTTGCAGCGGGAAGGTATATACGAGCAGTACTTC.

This clonotype was observed many times. This chain links TRBV12-3 or TRBV12-4 with TRBJ1-1, with TRBD1 matching over 10 bases. Trimming removed 10 bases from V and 5 bases from J; junction bases left unmatched: 7. The length of the CDR3 is 13 residues. The DNA for the CDR3 is TGTGCCACCCGACAGGGGGCGTGGACTGAAGCTTTCTTT. Protein product: CATRQGAWTEAFF.

This clonotype has more than one count but fewer than ten. The chain combines TRBV6-1 with TRBJ2-7, with TRBD1 as a possible D gene (6 bases). Trimming left V 7 bases short and J 3 bases short, with 10 bases between. The CDR3 has 12 residues. CDR1 is MNHNS, CDR2 SASEGT, per germline. CDR3 residues: CASTEGGYEQYF. In nucleotides, the CDR3 is TGTGCCAGCACCGAAGGGGGCTACGAGCAGTACTTC.

This clonotype was found once. This chain uses TRBV30 with TRBJ2-2; 7 positions agree with TRBD2. The CDR3 totals 14 residues. The V gene end was trimmed by 7 bases and the J gene end by 2 bases; junction bases not matched to a gene: 7. Germline V lookup: CDR1 GTSNPN, CDR2 SVGIG (reference sequence). Here the CDR3 reads CAFRREGNTGELFF. In DNA, the CDR3 is TGTGCCTTCCGGAGGGAGGGAAACACCGGGGAGCTGTTTTTT.

Ten or more counts support this clonotype. The V call is TRBV12-3 or TRBV12-4, the J call TRBJ2-5, with 7 bases aligning to TRBD1. The CDR3 loop spans 15 amino acids. The V segment lost 6 bases and the J segment 0 bases; nucleotides outside the gene matches: 7. The CDR3 protein is CASRATTGNQETQYF. The CDR3 DNA reads TGTGCCAGCAGGGCCACGACAGGGAACCAAGAGACCCAGTACTTC.

Remarks on this clonotype: A clone one base away is much larger, so this may be a read error. The V and J genes are TRBV5-1 and TRBJ1-3; D might be TRBD1 (5 bases). The germline V gene has CDR1 SGHRS and CDR2 YFSETQ. The CDR3 has 13 amino acids. DNA for the CDR3: TGCGTCAGCAGCTGGGACGGCGGTGACACCATATATTTT. This gives the protein CVSSWDGGDTIYF.

This clonotype was recorded many times. The chain is built from TRBV11-1 and TRBJ2-2, with 8 bases that match TRBD2. The CDR3 contains 15 residues. Germline CDR1 is SGHAT and CDR2 is FQDESV (reference sequence). V shed 3 bases and J 7 bases; nucleotides not matched to a gene: 7. CDR3 sequence reads: CASSFEREWYGELFF. CDR3 nucleotide sequence: TGTGCCAGCAGCTTTGAGCGGGAGTGGTACGGGGAGCTGTTTTTT.

Many counts were recorded for this clonotype. The V and J genes are TRBV5-1 and TRBJ1-5; no clear D gene. The CDR3 consists of 13 residues. Germline lookup yields CDR1 SGHRS and CDR2 YFSETQ. Trimming took 4 bases from V and 7 from J, leaving 12 bases between them. This chain's CDR3 is CASSPGLGQPQHF. As DNA, the CDR3 is TGCGCCAGCAGCCCGGGCCTCGGACAGCCCCAGCATTTT.

A note on this clonotype: A much larger clone is a single base away; this may be a read error. J is TRBJ2-5 and V is TRBV7-8; D is tentatively TRBD1 or TRBD2 (5 bases each). CDR1 is SGHVS, CDR2 FQNEAQ, per germline. The CDR3 contains 16 residues. The CDR3 is CASSFGGRDPQATQYF. The CDR3 region has the DNA TGTGCCAGCAGCTTCGGAGGACGGGACCCTCAAGCGACCCAGTACTTC.

This clonotype showed up many times. The rearrangement uses TRBV5-1 and TRBJ1-1; D is undetermined. Trimming cost V 5 bases and J 0 bases, with 14 bases left between them. The CDR3 loop spans 15 amino acids. CDR1 SGHRS and CDR2 YFSETQ come from the germline V gene. This CDR3 is CASRASGSMNTEAFF. The DNA for the CDR3 is TGCGCCAGCAGGGCTAGTGGGTCCATGAACACTGAAGCTTTCTTT. Filled out from reference TRBV5-1 and TRBJ1-1, the complete variable domain reads KAGVTQTPRYLIKTRGQQVTLSCSPISGHRSVSWYQQTPGQGLQFLFEYFSETQRNKGNFPGRFSGRQFSNSRSEMNVSTLELGDSALYLCASRASGSMNTEAFFGQGTRLTVV.

The chain uses TRBV29-1 and TRBJ2-1; the D gene is possibly TRBD2 (6 bases). There are 13 residues in the CDR3. Trimming cost V 5 bases and J 8 bases, with 16 bases left between them. Germline CDR1 SQVTM, CDR2 ANQGSEA. The CDR3 here is CSVFYGWGDEQFF. The CDR3 coding sequence is TGCAGCGTTTTCTATGGGTGGGGGGATGAGCAGTTCTTC.

The V gene is TRBV7-8, the J gene TRBJ2-5; D not certain. CDR3 size: 13 residues. Germline V gives CDR1 SGHVS, CDR2 FQNEAQ. Trimming took off 3 bases at V and 5 bases at J, with 10 bases between the two ends. CDR3 DNA sequence: TGTGCCAGCAGCTTTATAGCTACGGAGACCCAGTACTTC. Protein sequence: CASSFIATETQYF.

This clonotype was seen at least ten times. The chain recombines TRBV13 with TRBJ2-3, with 13 bases lining up with TRBD2. Trimming removed 2 bases from V and 1 base from J; junction bases left unmatched: 9. Germline V gives CDR1 PRHDT, CDR2 FYEKMQ (reference sequence). The CDR3 loop spans 19 amino acids. CDR3 sequence: CASSLLGTSGTLGTDTQYF. Written as DNA, the CDR3 is TGTGCCAGCAGCTTACTTGGGACTAGCGGGACTCTCGGCACAGATACGCAGTATTTT.

The chain is built from TRBV5-1 and TRBJ1-5; no clear D gene. With 4 bases removed from V and 1 base from J, the gap between germline ends came to 12 bases. The CDR3 covers 15 residues. Germline CDR1 SGHRS, CDR2 YFSETQ. CDR3 sequence: CASSPDGPSNQPQHF. Written as DNA, the CDR3 is TGCGCCAGCAGCCCGGACGGACCGAGCAATCAGCCCCAGCATTTT.